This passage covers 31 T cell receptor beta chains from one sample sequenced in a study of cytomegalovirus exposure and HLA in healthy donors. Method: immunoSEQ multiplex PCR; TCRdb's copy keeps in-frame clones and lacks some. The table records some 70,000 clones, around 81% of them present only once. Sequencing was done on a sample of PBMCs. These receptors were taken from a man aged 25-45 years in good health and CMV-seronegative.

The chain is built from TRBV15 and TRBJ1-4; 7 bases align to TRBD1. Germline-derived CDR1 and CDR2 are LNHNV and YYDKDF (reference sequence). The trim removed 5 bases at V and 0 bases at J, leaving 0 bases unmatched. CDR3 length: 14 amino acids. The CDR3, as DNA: TGTGCCACCAGCCAGGGGGCAACTAATGAAAAACTGTTTTTT. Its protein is CATSQGATNEKLFF.

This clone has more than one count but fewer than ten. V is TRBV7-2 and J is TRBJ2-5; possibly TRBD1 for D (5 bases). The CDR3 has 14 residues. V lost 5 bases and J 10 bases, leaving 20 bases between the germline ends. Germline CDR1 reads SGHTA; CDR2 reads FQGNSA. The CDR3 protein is CASSPGNSFVSQYF. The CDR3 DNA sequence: TGTGCCAGCAGCCCAGGGAACAGTTTTGTTAGCCAGTACTTC.

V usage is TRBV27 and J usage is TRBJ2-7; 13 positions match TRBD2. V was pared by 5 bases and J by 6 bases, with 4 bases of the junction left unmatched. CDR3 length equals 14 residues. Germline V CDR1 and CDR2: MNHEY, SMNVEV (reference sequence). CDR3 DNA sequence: TGTGCCAGCAGTCCCGGACTAGCGGGAGTCGAGCAGTACGTC. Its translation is CASSPGLAGVEQYV.

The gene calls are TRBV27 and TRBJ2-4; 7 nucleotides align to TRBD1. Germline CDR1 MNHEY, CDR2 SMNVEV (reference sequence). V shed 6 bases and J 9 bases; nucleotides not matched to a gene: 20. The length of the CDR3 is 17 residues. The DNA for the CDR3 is TGTGCCAGCAGGGCCGGGACAGAGGTCCTACCAAGGGTCATTCAGTACTTC. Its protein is CASRAGTEVLPRVIQYF.

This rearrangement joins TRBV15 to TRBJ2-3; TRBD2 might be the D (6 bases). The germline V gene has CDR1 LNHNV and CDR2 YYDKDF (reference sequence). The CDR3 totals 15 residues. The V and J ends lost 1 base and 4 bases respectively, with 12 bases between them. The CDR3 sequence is CATSRGGGESDTQYF. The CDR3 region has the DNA TGTGCCACCAGCAGAGGCGGAGGGGAATCAGATACGCAGTATTTT.

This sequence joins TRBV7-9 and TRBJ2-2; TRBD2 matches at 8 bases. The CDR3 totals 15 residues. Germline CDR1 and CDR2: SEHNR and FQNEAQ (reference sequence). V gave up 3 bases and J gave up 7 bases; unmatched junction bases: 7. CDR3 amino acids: CASSFRSGNGGELFF. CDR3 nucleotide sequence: TGTGCCAGCAGCTTCCGTAGCGGGAATGGCGGGGAGCTGTTTTTT.

The CDR3 coding sequence is TGTGCCAGCAGGGGACAGGTAAACACTGAAGCTTTCTTT. Translation gives CASRGQVNTEAFF. This chain links TRBV2 with TRBJ1-1, with TRBD1 matching over 8 bases. The CDR3 has 13 amino acids. Trimming removed 6 bases from V and 2 bases from J; junction bases left unmatched: 2. Germline V gene data show CDR1 as SNHLY and CDR2 as FYNNEI.

The CDR3 DNA is TGTGCCACCAGCAGGACTAGCGGGAGGCCGAGCTCCTACAATGAGCAGTTCTTC. Its protein product is CATSRTSGRPSSYNEQFF. The chain couples TRBV15 to TRBJ2-1, with 13 bases fitting TRBD2. V lost 3 bases, J lost 0 bases, and 5 bases stayed unmatched. Germline V CDR1 and CDR2: LNHNV, YYDKDF (reference sequence). The CDR3 loop spans 18 amino acids.

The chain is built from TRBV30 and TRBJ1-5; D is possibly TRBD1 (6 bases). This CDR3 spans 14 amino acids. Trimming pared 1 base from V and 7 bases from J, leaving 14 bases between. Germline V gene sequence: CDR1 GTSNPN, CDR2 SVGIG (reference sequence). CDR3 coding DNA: TGTGCCTGGAGTGCTAGGTACAGGGCCCAGCCCCAGCATTTT. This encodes CAWSARYRAQPQHF.

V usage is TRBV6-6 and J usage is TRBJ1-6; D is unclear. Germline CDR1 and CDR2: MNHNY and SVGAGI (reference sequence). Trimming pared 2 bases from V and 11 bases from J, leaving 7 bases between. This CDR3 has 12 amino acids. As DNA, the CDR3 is TGTGCCAGCAGTTACAGGGAGGCACCCCTCCACTTT. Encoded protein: CASSYREAPLHF.

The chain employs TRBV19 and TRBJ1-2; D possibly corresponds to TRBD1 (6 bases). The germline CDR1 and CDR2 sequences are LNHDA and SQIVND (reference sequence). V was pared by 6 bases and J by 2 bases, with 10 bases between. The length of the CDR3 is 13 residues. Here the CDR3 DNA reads TGTGCCAGTAGACCGGACAGCAACTATGGCTACACCTTC. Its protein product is CASRPDSNYGYTF.

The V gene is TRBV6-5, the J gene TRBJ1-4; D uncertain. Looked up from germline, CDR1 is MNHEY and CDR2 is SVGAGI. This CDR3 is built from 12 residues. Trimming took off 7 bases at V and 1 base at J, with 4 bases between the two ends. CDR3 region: CASTGTNEKLFF. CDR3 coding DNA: TGTGCCAGCACGGGAACTAATGAAAAACTGTTTTTT.

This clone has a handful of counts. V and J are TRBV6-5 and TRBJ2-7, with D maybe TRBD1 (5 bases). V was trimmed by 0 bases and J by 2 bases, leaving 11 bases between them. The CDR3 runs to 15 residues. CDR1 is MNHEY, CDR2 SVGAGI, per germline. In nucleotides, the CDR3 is TGTGCCAGCAGTTACTCCATGCAGGGTACCTACGAGCAGTACTTC. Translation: CASSYSMQGTYEQYF.

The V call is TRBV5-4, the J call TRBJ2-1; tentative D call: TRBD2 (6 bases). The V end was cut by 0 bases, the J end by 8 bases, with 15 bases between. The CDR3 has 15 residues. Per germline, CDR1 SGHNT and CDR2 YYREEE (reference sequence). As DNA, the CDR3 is TGTGCCAGCAGCTTGGACCCCCTCCCGGGGGATGAGCAGTTCTTC. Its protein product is CASSLDPLPGDEQFF. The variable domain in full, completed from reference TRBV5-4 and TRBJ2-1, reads ETGVTQSPTHLIKTRGQQVTLRCSSQSGHNTVSWYQQALGQGPQFIFQYYREEENGRGNFPPRFSGLQFPNYSSELNVNALELDDSALYLCASSLDPLPGDEQFFGPGTRLTVL.

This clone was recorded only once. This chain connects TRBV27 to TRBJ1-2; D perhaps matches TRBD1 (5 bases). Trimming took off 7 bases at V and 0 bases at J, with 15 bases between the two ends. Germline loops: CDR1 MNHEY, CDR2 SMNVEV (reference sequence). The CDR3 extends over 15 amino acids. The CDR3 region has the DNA TGTGCCAGCAAATTAGGCGGGGGATCTAACTATGGCTACACCTTC. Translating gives CASKLGGGSNYGYTF.

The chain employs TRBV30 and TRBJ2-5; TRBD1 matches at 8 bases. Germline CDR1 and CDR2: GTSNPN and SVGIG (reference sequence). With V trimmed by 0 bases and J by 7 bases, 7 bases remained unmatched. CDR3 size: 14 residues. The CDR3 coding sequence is TGTGCCTGGAGTGTAGGCAGGGGGCCTACGACCCAGTACTTC. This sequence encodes CAWSVGRGPTTQYF.

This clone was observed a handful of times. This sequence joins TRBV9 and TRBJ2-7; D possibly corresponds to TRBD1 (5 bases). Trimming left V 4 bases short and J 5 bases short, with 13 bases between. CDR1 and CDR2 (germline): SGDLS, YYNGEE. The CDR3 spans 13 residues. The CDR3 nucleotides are TGTGCCAGCAGCTCAGGGCTGAAGGACGAGCAGTACTTC. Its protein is CASSSGLKDEQYF.

This CDR3 reads CASSLLRGTGAYEQYF. The CDR3 DNA reads TGTGCCAGCAGTTTATTGCGGGGGACAGGGGCCTACGAGCAGTACTTC. This chain links TRBV28 with TRBJ2-7; 10 nucleotides agree with TRBD1. Trimming removed 1 base from V and 2 bases from J; junction bases left unmatched: 5. The CDR3 contains 16 residues. In germline, CDR1 is MDHEN, CDR2 SYDVKM. The variable domain in full, with the rest retrieved from reference TRBV28 and TRBJ2-7, is DVKVTQSSRYLVKRTGEKVFLECVQDMDHENMFWYRQDPGLGLRLIYFSYDVKMKEKGDIPEGYSVSREKKERFSLILESASTNQTSMYLCASSLLRGTGAYEQYFGPGTRLTVT.

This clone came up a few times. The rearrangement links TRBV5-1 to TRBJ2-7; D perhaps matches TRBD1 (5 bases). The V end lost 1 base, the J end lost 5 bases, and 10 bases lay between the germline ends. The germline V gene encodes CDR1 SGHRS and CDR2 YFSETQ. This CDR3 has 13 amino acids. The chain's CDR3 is CASSLQGIHEQYF. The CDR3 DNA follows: TGCGCCAGCAGCTTGCAGGGCATCCACGAGCAGTACTTC.

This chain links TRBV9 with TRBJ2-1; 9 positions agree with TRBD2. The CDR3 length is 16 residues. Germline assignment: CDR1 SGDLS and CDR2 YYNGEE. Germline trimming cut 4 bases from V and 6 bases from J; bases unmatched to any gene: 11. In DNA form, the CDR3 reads TGTGCCAGCAGCCCCGGACTTGGCGGGAGGGCCAATGAGCAGTTCTTC. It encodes CASSPGLGGRANEQFF.

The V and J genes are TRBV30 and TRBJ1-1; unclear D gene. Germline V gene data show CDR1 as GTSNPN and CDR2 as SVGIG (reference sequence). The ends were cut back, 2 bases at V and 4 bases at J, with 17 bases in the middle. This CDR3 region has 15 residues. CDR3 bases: TGTGCCTGGAGTCTCGGACTGGGTTTTGGCACTGAAGCTTTCTTT. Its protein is CAWSLGLGFGTEAFF.

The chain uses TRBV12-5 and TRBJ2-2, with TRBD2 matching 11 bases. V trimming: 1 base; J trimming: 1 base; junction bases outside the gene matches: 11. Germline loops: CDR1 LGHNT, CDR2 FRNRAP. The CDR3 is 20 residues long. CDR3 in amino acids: CASGLALFLAGGLNTGELFF. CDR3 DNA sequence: TGTGCTAGTGGTTTGGCCTTATTTCTAGCGGGAGGATTGAACACCGGGGAGCTGTTTTTT.

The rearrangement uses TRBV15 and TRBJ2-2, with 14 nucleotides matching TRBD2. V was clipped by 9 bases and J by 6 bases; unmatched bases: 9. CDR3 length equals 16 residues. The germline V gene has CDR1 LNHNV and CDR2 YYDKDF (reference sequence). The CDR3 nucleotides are TGTGCCACTAGACTAGCGGGGGGGGTGGTCGCCGGGGAGCTGTTTTTT. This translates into CATRLAGGVVAGELFF.

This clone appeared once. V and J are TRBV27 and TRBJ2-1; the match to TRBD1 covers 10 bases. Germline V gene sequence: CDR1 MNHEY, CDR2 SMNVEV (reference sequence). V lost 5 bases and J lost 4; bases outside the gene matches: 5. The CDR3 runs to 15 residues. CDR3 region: CASSIRDRGYNEQFF. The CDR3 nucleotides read TGTGCCAGCAGTATACGGGACAGGGGATACAATGAGCAGTTCTTC.

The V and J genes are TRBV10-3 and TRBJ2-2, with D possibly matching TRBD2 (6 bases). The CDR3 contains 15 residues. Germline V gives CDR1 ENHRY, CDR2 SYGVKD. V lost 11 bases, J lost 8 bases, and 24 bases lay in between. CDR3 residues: CAARHAGTEGGELFF. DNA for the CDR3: TGTGCCGCACGACACGCGGGGACCGAGGGTGGGGAGCTGTTTTTT.

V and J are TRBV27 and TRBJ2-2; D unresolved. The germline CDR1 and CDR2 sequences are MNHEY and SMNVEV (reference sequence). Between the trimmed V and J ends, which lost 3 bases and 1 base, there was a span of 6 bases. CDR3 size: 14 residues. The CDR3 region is CASSFALNTGELFF. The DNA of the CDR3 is TGTGCCAGCAGTTTTGCGCTGAACACCGGGGAGCTGTTTTTT.

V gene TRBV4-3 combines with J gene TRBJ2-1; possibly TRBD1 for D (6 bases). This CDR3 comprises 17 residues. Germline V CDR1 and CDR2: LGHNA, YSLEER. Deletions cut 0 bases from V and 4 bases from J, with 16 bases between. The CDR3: CASSQEVAAQGYNEQFF. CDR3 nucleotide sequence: TGCGCCAGCAGCCAAGAGGTGGCGGCCCAGGGGTACAATGAGCAGTTCTTC.

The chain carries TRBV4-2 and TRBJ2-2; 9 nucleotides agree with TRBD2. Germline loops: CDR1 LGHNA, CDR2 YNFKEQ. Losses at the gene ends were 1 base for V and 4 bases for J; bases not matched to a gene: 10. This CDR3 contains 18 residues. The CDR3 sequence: CASSQVEAGTSLTGELFF. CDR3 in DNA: TGTGCCAGCAGCCAAGTGGAGGCGGGGACTAGCCTCACCGGGGAGCTGTTTTTT.

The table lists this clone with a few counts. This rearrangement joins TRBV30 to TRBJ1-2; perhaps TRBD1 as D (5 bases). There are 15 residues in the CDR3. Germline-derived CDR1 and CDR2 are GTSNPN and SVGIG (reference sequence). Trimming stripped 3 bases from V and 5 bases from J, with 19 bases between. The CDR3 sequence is CAWSHQGAELYGYTF. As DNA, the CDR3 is TGTGCCTGGAGCCACCAGGGCGCGGAACTTTATGGCTACACCTTC.

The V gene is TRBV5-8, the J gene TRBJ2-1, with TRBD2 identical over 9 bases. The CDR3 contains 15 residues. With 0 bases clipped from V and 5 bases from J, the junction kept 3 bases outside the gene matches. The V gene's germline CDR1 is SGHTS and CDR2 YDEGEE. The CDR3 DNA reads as TGTGCCAGCAGCTTGGGCGGGAGGGCTAACAATGAGCAGTTCTTC. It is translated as CASSLGGRANNEQFF.

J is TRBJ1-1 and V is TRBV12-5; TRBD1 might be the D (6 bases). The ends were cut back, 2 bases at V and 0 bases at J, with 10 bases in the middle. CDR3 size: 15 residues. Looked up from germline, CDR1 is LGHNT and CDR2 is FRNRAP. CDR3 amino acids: CASGLHRDLNTEAFF. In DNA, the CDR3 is TGTGCTAGTGGTTTGCACAGGGATCTGAACACTGAAGCTTTCTTT.